The 3 T cell receptor beta chains below all came from one sample that was sequenced in a study of metastatic and nonmetastatic thyroid tumors. No patient received treatment before thyroid surgery. TCRdb redid the clone calls on the PCR reads using MiXCR. The repertoire includes 20,000 to 25,000 clones, more than 20% of them detected once, and approximately 12% sits in the top ten. Material for sequencing was tumor tissue. Every receptor here comes from a male donor with papillary thyroid cancer or a benign thyroid nodule (not recorded which). Some clones in this sample may be carry-over from other donors' samples.

With respect to this clone: A much bigger clone sits one base away, suggesting this may be a read error. J is TRBJ1-1 and V is TRBV30; D not resolved. Trimming cost V 6 bases and J 6 bases, with 17 bases left between them. This CDR3 has 13 residues. Germline V gives CDR1 GTSNPN, CDR2 SVGIG (reference sequence). The CDR3 nucleotides are TGTGCCTGCCTACAGTGTTTGGGGTCTGAAGCTTTCTTT. Encoded protein: CACLQCLGSEAFF.

The rearrangement uses TRBV5-1 and TRBJ2-3; D possibly corresponds to TRBD2 (5 bases). V was cut by 2 bases and J by 2 bases, with 9 bases left in between. Germline CDR1 reads SGHRS; CDR2 reads YFSETQ. The CDR3 has 14 residues. CDR3 sequence reads: CASSFGDPTDTQYF. The CDR3 region has the DNA TGCGCCAGCAGCTTCGGGGATCCCACAGATACGCAGTATTTT.

This clone was counted at least ten times. The gene calls are TRBV27 and TRBJ2-7; TRBD2 might be the D (5 bases). Germline V lookup: CDR1 MNHEY, CDR2 SMNVEV (reference sequence). This CDR3 is 14 amino acids long. V gave up 5 bases and J gave up 0 bases, with 11 bases separating them. CDR3 region: CASSIRLSSYEQYF. In nucleotides, the CDR3 is TGTGCCAGCAGTATTCGACTAAGCTCCTACGAGCAGTACTTC.